Listed below are T cell receptor beta chains from one sample, sequenced in a study of cytomegalovirus exposure and HLA in healthy donors. The table came from immunoSEQ multiplex PCR; TCRdb's copy has only in-frame clones and leaves some out. The sample holds over 110,000 clones; about 80% are singletons and the top ten take roughly 4.7%. Sequencing was done on a sample of PBMCs. Source of these receptors: a man aged 40-50 years in good health and CMV-seronegative. CDR3s include the opening cysteine and the closing phenylalanine or tryptophan. The D gene is left open where the match is weak. Where a row states a size, it is once, few, many or the class of an expanded clone; other rows omit it.

abundance	v_gene	d_gene	j_gene	CDR3nt	CDR3aa
.	TRBV6-6	.	TRBJ1-5	TGTGCCAGCAGGGCCGCTCAGGATCAGCCCCAGCATTTT	CASRAAQDQPQHF
.	TRBV7-8	TRBD1	TRBJ1-6	TGTGCCAGCAGCTTTAGAGGGGGAGGACAGGGTCTGATCCTCCACTTT	CASSFRGGGQGLILHF
.	TRBV11-2	TRBD2	TRBJ2-1	TGTGCCAGCAGCTTAGAAGGCACGGGGGGAATTTACAATGAGCAGTTCTTC	CASSLEGTGGIYNEQFF
.	TRBV28	TRBD1	TRBJ1-1	TGTGCCAGCAGTTTCGACAGGGGGCATCCCACTGAAGCTTTCTTT	CASSFDRGHPTEAFF
.	TRBV19	.	TRBJ1-2	TGTGCCAGTAGTATTCAGGGGCCTTATGGCTACACCTTC	CASSIQGPYGYTF
.	TRBV7-2	TRBD2	TRBJ2-5	TGTGCCAGCAGCTTATCGGGGCTAGCGGGGAACCAAGAGACCCAGTACTTC	CASSLSGLAGNQETQYF
few	TRBV27	TRBD1	TRBJ2-6	TGTGCCAGCAGTCGACAGGGCCCTGGGGCCAACGTCCTGACTTTC	CASSRQGPGANVLTF
.	TRBV5-1	TRBD1	TRBJ1-2	TGCGCCAGCAGCTTGGGGGCCAGGGGGACGTTAAGCTATGGCTACACCTTC	CASSLGARGTLSYGYTF
.	TRBV9	.	TRBJ1-2	TGTGCCAGCAGCCTCGCAGGGGAAGGCTACACCTTC	CASSLAGEGYTF
.	TRBV9	TRBD1	TRBJ2-1	TGTGCCAGCAGCCCCCCGACAGGGGATGCTTTCAATGAGCAGTTCTTC	CASSPPTGDAFNEQFF
.	TRBV6-5	TRBD2	TRBJ2-3	TGTGCCAGCAGTTATTTAGCGGGGGGCACAGATACGCAGTATTTT	CASSYLAGGTDTQYF
few	TRBV13	TRBD1	TRBJ2-7	TGTGCCAGCAGCTTAGTTGGACAGGGAAGGTCCGAGCAGTACTTC	CASSLVGQGRSEQYF
once	TRBV6-5	.	TRBJ2-7	TGTGCCAGCCGATCCCGTGGCGGCGAGCAGTACTTC	CASRSRGGEQYF
few	TRBV10-1	.	TRBJ2-7	TGCGCCAGCAGTGACGCCTACGAGCAGTACTTC	CASSDAYEQYF
.	TRBV20-1	.	TRBJ1-1	TGCAGTGCTAGGGGCGACGAAGCTTTCTTT	CSARGDEAFF
.	TRBV19	.	TRBJ2-3	TGTGCCAGTAGTATAGGGACAGGCACAGATACGCAGTATTTT	CASSIGTGTDTQYF
once	TRBV11-2	.	TRBJ1-1	TGTGCCAGCAGCTTAGAAGCCACCCTGAACACTGAAGCTTTCTTT	CASSLEATLNTEAFF
.	TRBV28	TRBD1	TRBJ2-3	TGTGCCAGCAGCATTAACCGGGACAGGGGCACAGATACGCAGTATTTT	CASSINRDRGTDTQYF
.	TRBV4-3	TRBD2	TRBJ2-7	TGCGCCAGCAGCCAATCGTCGCGCGGGGGGGGCTACGAGCAGTACTTC	CASSQSSRGGGYEQYF